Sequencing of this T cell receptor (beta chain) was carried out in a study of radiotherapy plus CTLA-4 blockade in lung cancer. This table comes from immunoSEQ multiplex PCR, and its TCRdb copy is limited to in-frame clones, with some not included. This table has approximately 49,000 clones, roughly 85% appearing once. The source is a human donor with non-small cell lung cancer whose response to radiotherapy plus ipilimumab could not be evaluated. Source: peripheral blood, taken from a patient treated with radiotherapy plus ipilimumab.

The DNA for the CDR3 is TGTGCCAGCAGCTTACGCTACGAGCAGTACTTC. This encodes CASSLRYEQYF. The V gene is TRBV7-2, the J gene TRBJ2-7; no definite D call. CDR1 is SGHTA, CDR2 FQGNSA, per germline. CDR3 size: 11 residues. V lost 2 bases to trimming and J lost 3 bases, with 2 bases between them.